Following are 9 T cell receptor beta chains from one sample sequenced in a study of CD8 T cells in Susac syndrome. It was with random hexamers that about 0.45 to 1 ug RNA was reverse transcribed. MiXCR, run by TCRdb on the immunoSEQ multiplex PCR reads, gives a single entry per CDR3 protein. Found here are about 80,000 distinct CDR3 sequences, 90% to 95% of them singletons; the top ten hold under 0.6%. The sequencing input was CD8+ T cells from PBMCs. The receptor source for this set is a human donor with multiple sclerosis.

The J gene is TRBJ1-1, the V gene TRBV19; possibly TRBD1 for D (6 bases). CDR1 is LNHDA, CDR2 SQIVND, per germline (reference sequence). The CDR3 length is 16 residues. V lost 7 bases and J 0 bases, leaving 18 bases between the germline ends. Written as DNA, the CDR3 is TGTGCCAGTATTGGCCAGGGGTTTTCGATGAACACTGAAGCTTTCTTT. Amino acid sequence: CASIGQGFSMNTEAFF. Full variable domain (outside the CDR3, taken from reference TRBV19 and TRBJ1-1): DGGITQSPKYLFRKEGQNVTLSCEQNLNHDAMYWYRQDPGQGLRLIYYSQIVNDFQKGDIAEGYSVSREKKESFPLTVTSAQKNPTAFYLCASIGQGFSMNTEAFFGQGTRLTVV.

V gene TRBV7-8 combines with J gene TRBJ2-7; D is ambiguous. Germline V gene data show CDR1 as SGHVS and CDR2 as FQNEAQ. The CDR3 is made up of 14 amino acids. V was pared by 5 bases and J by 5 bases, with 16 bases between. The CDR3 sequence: CASSPPGVRDEQYF. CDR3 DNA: TGTGCCAGCAGCCCCCCCGGTGTTAGGGACGAGCAGTACTTC.

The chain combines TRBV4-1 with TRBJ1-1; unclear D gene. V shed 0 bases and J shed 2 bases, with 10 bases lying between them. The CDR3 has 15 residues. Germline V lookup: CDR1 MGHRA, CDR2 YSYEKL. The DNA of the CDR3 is TGCGCCAGCAGCCAAGAACCTTTAGGAAACACTGAAGCTTTCTTT. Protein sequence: CASSQEPLGNTEAFF.

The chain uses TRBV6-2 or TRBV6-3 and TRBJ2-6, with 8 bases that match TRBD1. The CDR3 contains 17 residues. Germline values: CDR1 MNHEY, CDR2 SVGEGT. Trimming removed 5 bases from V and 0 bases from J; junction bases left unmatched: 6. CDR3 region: CASSTGDRYSGANVLTF. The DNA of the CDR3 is TGTGCCAGCAGTACCGGGGACAGGTACTCTGGGGCCAACGTCCTGACTTTC.

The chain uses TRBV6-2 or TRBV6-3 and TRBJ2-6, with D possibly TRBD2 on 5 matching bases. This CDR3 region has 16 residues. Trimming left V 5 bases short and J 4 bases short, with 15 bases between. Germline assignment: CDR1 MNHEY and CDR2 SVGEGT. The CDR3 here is CASSPDDYIGANVLTF. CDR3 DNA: TGTGCCAGCAGTCCGGACGACTACATAGGGGCCAACGTCCTGACTTTC.

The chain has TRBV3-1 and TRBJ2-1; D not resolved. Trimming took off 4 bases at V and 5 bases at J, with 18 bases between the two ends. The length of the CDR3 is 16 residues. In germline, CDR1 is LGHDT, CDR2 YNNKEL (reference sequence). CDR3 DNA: TGTGCCAGCAGCCCCACTTACCCCGAGTTACACAATGAGCAGTTCTTC. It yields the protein CASSPTYPELHNEQFF.

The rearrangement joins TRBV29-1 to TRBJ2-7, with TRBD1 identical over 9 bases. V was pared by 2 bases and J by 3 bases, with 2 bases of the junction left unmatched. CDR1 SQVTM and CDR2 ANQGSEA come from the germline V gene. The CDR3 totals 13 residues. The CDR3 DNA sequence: TGCAGCGTTGAATTGGACAGGGGCTACGAGCAGTACTTC. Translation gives CSVELDRGYEQYF.

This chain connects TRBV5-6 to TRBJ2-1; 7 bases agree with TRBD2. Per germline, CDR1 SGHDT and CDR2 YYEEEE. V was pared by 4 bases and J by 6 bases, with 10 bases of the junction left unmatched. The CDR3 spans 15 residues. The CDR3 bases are TGTGCCAGCAGCGAGGGGACTACCCCCTCCAATGAGCAGTTCTTC. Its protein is CASSEGTTPSNEQFF.

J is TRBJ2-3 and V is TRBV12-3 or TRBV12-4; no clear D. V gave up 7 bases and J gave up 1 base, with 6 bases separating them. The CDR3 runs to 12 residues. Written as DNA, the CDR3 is TGTGCCAGCACCACCCGCACAGATACGCAGTATTTT. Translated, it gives CASTTRTDTQYF.